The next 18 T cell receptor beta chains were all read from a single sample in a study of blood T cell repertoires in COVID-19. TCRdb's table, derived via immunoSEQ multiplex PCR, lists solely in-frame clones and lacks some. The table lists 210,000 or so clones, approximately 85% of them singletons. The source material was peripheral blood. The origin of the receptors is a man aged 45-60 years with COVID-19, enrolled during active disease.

In DNA, the CDR3 is TGTGCCAGCAGCTTAACGGCTAGCGGGGGAAACTCCTACAATGAGCAGTTCTTC. As protein: CASSLTASGGNSYNEQFF. This chain connects TRBV7-3 to TRBJ2-1; 10 positions match TRBD2. The CDR3 sequence is 18 residues long. The V gene's germline CDR1 is SGHTA and CDR2 FQGTGA. V dropped 0 bases and J dropped 0; count of bases not matched to a gene: 5.

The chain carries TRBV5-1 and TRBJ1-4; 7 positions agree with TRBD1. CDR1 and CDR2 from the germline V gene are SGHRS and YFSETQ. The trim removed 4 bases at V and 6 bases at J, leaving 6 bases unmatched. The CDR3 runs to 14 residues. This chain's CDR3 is CASSQGGRDEKLFF. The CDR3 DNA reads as TGCGCCAGCAGCCAGGGGGGCAGAGATGAAAAACTGTTTTTT.

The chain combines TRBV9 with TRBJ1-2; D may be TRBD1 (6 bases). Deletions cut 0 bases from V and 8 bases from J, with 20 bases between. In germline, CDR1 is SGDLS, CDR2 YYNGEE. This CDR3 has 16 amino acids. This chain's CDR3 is CASSVEMGQGMGGYTF. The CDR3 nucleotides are TGTGCCAGCAGCGTAGAGATGGGGCAGGGGATGGGCGGCTACACCTTC.

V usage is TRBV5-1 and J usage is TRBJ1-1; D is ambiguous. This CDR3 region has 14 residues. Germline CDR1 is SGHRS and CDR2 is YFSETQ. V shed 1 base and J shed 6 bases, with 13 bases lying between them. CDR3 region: CASSLIAGGSEAFF. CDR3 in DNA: TGCGCCAGCAGCTTGATCGCCGGCGGCTCTGAAGCTTTCTTT.

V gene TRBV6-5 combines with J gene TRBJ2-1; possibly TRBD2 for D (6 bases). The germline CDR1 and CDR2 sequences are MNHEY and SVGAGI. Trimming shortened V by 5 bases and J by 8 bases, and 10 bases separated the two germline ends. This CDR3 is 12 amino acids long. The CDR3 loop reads CASSQTSHEQFF. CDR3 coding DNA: TGTGCCAGCAGTCAGACTAGTCATGAGCAGTTCTTC.

In DNA, the CDR3 is TGCGCCAGCAGCCACACGGACAGGGTGAATGAGCAGTTCTTC. Encoded protein: CASSHTDRVNEQFF. This sequence joins TRBV4-1 and TRBJ2-1; 8 positions match TRBD1. V lost 3 bases and J lost 7; bases outside the gene matches: 5. Looked up from germline, CDR1 is MGHRA and CDR2 is YSYEKL. There are 14 residues in the CDR3.

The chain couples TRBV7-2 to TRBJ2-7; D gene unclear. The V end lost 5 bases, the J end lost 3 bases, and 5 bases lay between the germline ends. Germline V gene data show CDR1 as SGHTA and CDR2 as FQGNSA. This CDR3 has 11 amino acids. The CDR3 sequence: CASSTDYEQYF. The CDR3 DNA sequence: TGTGCCAGCAGCACTGACTACGAGCAGTACTTC. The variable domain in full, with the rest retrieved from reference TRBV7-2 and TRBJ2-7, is GAGVSQSPSNKVTEKGKDVELRCDPISGHTALYWYRQSLGQGLEFLIYFQGNSAPDKSGLPSDRFSAERTGGSVSTLTIQRTQQEDSAVYLCASSTDYEQYFGPGTRLTVT.

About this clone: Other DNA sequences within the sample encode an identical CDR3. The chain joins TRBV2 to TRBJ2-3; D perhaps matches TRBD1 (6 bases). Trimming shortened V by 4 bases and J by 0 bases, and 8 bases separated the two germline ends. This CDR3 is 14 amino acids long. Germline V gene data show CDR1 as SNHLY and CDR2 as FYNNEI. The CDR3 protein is CASSGGLSTDTQYF. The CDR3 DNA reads TGTGCCAGCAGTGGGGGGCTTAGCACAGATACGCAGTATTTT.

The CDR3, as DNA: TGTGCCAGCAGCTTGGGACAGGGGGAGTACGAGCAGTACTTC. Translated, it gives CASSLGQGEYEQYF. The chain is built from TRBV11-1 and TRBJ2-7; TRBD1 agrees at 11 bases. CDR1 and CDR2 (germline): SGHAT, FQDESV (reference sequence). Germline trimming cut 3 bases from V and 4 bases from J; bases unmatched to any gene: 2. The CDR3 runs to 14 residues.

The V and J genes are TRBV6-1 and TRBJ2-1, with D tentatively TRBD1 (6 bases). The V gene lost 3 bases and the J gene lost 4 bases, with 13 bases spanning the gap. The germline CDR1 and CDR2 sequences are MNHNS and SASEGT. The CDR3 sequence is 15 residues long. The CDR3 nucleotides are TGTGCCAGCAGTGACCTCGGGACAACTTACAATGAGCAGTTCTTC. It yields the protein CASSDLGTTYNEQFF.

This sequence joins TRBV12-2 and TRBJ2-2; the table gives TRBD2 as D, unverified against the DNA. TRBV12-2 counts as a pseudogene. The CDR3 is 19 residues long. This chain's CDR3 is CASRSGLAGGPANTGELFF. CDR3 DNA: TGTGCAAGTCGCTCGGGACTAGCGGGGGGGCCTGCGAACACCGGGGAGCTGTTTTTT.

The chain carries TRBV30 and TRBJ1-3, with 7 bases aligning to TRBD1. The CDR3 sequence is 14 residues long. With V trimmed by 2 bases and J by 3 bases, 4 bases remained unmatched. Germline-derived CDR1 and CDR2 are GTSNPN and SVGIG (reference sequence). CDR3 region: CAWSQTGYGNTIYF. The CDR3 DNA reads TGTGCCTGGAGTCAGACAGGGTATGGAAACACCATATATTTT.

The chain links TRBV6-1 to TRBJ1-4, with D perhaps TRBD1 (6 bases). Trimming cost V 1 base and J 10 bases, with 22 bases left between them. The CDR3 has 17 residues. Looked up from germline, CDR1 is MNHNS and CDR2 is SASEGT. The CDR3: CASSEGGGVNSVAKLFF. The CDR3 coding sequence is TGTGCCAGCAGTGAAGGAGGGGGAGTCAATTCTGTAGCAAAACTGTTTTTT.

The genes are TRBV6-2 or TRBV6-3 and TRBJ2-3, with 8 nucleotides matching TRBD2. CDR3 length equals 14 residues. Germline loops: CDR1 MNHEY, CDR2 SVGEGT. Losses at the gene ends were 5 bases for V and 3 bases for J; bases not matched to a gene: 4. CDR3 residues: CASSAGLATDTQYF. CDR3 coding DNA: TGTGCCAGCAGTGCCGGACTAGCTACAGATACGCAGTATTTT.

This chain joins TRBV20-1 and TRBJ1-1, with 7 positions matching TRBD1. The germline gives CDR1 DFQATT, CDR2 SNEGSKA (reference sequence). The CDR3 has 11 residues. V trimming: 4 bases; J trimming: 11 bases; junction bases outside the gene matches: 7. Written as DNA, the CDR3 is TGCAGTGCTAAACGACAGGGAATTGCTTTCTTT. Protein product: CSAKRQGIAFF.

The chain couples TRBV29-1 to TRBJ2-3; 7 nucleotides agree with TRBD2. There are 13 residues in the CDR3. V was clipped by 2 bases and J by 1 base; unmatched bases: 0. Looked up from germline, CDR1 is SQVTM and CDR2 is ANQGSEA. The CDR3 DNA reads TGCAGCGTTGAACTAGCGGGCACAGATACGCAGTATTTT. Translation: CSVELAGTDTQYF.

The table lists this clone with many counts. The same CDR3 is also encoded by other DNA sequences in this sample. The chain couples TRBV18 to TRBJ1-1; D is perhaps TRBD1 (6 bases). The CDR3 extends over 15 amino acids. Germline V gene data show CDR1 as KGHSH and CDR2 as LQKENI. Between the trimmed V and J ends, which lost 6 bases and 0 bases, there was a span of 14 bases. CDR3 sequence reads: CASSQGRGMNTEAFF. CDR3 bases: TGTGCCAGCTCGCAGGGGAGGGGGATGAACACTGAAGCTTTCTTT.

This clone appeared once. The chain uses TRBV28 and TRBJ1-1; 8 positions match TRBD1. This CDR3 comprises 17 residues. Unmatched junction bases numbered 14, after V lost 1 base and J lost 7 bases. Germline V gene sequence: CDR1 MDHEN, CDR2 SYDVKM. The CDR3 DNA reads TGTGCCAGCAGTTTATTGACGATTACAGGGGGAAGCTTTGAAGCTTTCTTT. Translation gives CASSLLTITGGSFEAFF.